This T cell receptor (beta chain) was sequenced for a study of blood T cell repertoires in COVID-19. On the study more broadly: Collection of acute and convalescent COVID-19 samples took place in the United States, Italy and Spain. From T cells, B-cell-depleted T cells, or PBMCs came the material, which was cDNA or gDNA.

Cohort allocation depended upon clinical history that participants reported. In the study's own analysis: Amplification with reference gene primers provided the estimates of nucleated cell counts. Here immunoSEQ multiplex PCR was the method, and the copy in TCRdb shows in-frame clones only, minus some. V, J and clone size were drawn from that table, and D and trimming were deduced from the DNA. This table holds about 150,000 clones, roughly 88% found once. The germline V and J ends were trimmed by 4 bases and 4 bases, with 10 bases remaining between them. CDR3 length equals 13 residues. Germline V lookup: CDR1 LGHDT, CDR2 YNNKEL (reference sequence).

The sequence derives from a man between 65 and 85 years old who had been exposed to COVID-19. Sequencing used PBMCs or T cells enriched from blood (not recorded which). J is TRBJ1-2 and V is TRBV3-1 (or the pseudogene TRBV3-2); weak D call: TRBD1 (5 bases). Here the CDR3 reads CASSPQAAYGYTF. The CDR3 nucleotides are TGTGCCAGCAGCCCACAGGCAGCCTATGGCTACACCTTC.